This is a list of T cell receptor beta chains from one sample in a study of T-cell reconstitution after alpha-beta-depleted transplantation in children. TCRdb independently ran MiXCR on the PCR reads; one entry per CDR3 protein. This sample yields over 300,000 distinct CDR3 sequences, of which approximately 10% are seen a single time; 2% to 2.5% belongs to the top ten. The sequences come from PBMCs from the stem cell graft donor, collected from the stem cell graft. These receptors all come from a human donor who donated a stem cell graft to a child with acute lymphoblastic leukemia. Each CDR3 is given with its conserved first and last residue. D genes are given only for firm matches. The size field is filled for only some rows; it gives once, few, many or a size class.

j_call v_call clone_size d_call cdr3_nt cdr3_aa
TRBJ2-2 TRBV6-2/TRBV6-3 - TRBD2 TGTGCCAGCAATCGACAGGGACTAGCGCTTAACACCGGGGAGCTGTTTTTT CASNRQGLALNTGELFF
TRBJ1-1 TRBV5-1 few TRBD1 TGCGCCAGCAGCTTGGATTGGACAGGGCTTTCAATGAACACTGAAGCTTTCTTT CASSLDWTGLSMNTEAFF
TRBJ1-2 TRBV4-3 - - TGCGCCAGCAGCCAAAGCATGGGCAATGGCTACACCTTC CASSQSMGNGYTF
TRBJ2-7 TRBV21-1 - - TGTGCCAGCAGCAAGTGTAGGTGGCAGGGCGCCTACGAGCAGTACTTC CASSKCRWQGAYEQYF
TRBJ2-3 TRBV12-3/TRBV12-4 many TRBD2 TGTGCCAGCGTCGATAGCGGGAGCCCAGATACGCAGTATTTT CASVDSGSPDTQYF
TRBJ1-1 TRBV4-3 few TRBD1 TGCGCCAGCAGCCCAACCCATCGGGACAGGGGGCGGAAAACTGAAGCTTTCTTT CASSPTHRDRGRKTEAFF
TRBJ2-5 TRBV4-1 - - TGCGCCAGCAGCCATCCTTTTGGTGGCGACTCTCAAGAGACCCAGTACTTC CASSHPFGGDSQETQYF
TRBJ2-3 TRBV29-1 - TRBD2 TGCAGCGTTGAAGGACTAGCGGGATCGGATACGCAGTATTTT CSVEGLAGSDTQYF
TRBJ2-2 TRBV4-1 many - TGCGCCAGCAGCCAAGTAGCTAACACCGGGGAGCTGTTTTTT CASSQVANTGELFF
TRBJ2-7 TRBV5-1 many - TGCGCCAGCAGCTTCGGGGGGCTCGACGAGCAGTACTTC CASSFGGLDEQYF
TRBJ2-5 TRBV12-3/TRBV12-4 - - TGTGCCAGCAGGGCGACTAGGGCGGAGACCCAGTACTTC CASRATRAETQYF
TRBJ2-7 TRBV12-3/TRBV12-4 few - TGTGCCAGCAGTTTGTGGCAGGGCCATTACGAGCAGTACTTC CASSLWQGHYEQYF
TRBJ2-3 TRBV10-3 few - TGTGCCATGGGTGGGCAGGCCACAGATACGCAGTATTTT CAMGGQATDTQYF
TRBJ2-7 TRBV4-2 - - TGTGCCAGCAGAGACCGGGACGGAGCCTACGAGCAGTACTTC CASRDRDGAYEQYF
TRBJ1-5 TRBV19 - - TGTGCCAGTATAAAGGGTAGTGGGACTCAGCCCCAGCATTTT CASIKGSGTQPQHF
TRBJ2-1 TRBV5-1 few TRBD1 TGCGCCAGCAAACAGGACAGGGGCCACAATGAGCAGTTCTTC CASKQDRGHNEQFF
TRBJ2-2 TRBV6-7 few - TGTGCCAGCAGTTACCCCACCACAGAAACCGGGGAGCTGTTTTTT CASSYPTTETGELFF
TRBJ2-7 TRBV7-2 - - TGTGCCAGCAGCTTATCGTTAAAGTCCTACGAGCAGTACTTC CASSLSLKSYEQYF
TRBJ1-2 TRBV12-3/TRBV12-4 - - TGTGCCAGCAGTCACAGGAATCCGGTGGTCTATGGCTACACCTTC CASSHRNPVVYGYTF
TRBJ2-7 TRBV18 few - TGTGCCAGCTCACCCACACGGACCTACGAGCAGTACTTC CASSPTRTYEQYF
TRBJ1-2 TRBV9 few - TGTGCCAGCAGCGTAGCTTATGATGATGGCTACACCTTC CASSVAYDDGYTF
TRBJ2-1 TRBV12-5 many - TGTGCTACGGACGGACACAATGAGCAGTTCTTC CATDGHNEQFF
TRBJ2-1 TRBV10-3 - - TGTGCCATCAGTGGCCCTTCGAGGAGGGGCCTCTACAATGAGCAGTTCTTC CAISGPSRRGLYNEQFF
TRBJ2-1 TRBV6-1 few - TGTGCCAGCAGTGAACTAACTCCTGGATACAATGAGCAGTTCTTC CASSELTPGYNEQFF
TRBJ2-1 TRBV24-1 - - TGTGCCACCAGTGATTTGGAGTACAATGAGCAGTTCTTC CATSDLEYNEQFF
TRBJ2-7 TRBV6-1 - TRBD1 TGTGCCAGCAGTCAGGACAGGGTGGGCCGCGAGCAGTACTTC CASSQDRVGREQYF
TRBJ2-3 TRBV24-1 - TRBD2 TGTGCCACCAGTGACCAACCCTACGGACTAGCGGGAGAGGTGACAGATACGCAGTATTTT CATSDQPYGLAGEVTDTQYF
TRBJ2-2 TRBV4-1 - TRBD2 TGCGCCAGCAGCCAGGCGGCGGGGGACACCGGGGAGCTGTTTTTT CASSQAAGDTGELFF
TRBJ2-6 TRBV29-1 few - TGCAGCGTTCTGGGGACGAACTCTGGGGCCAACGTCCTGACTTTC CSVLGTNSGANVLTF
TRBJ2-7 TRBV20-1 - TRBD2 TGCAGTGCTACGGCGGGACTAGCGGCCTCCTACGAGCAGTACTTC CSATAGLAASYEQYF
TRBJ2-3 TRBV6-1 - TRBD2 TGTGCCAGCAGTGGAGGGACTAGCGGACTCACAGATACGCAGTATTTT CASSGGTSGLTDTQYF
TRBJ2-1 TRBV10-3 - TRBD2 TGTGCCATCAGGGCGGGGGGAGGGCCAAATGAGCAGTTCTTC CAIRAGGGPNEQFF
TRBJ2-7 TRBV5-1 few - TGCGCCAGCAGCTCTAATCTAGGGCGGAACGAGCAGTACTTC CASSSNLGRNEQYF
TRBJ2-5 TRBV21-1 - - TGTGCCAGCAGCAATCGCGGGAGGGCAAGAGAGACCCAGTACTTC CASSNRGRARETQYF
TRBJ1-5 TRBV7-9 few - TGTGCCAGCAGCCCCCCCGGGGTCCCTGGCAATCAGCCCCAGCATTTT CASSPPGVPGNQPQHF
TRBJ2-7 TRBV5-1 few - TGCGCCAGCAGCTTGGACCAGGGGCTCTACGAGCAGTACTTC CASSLDQGLYEQYF